Following are 6 T cell receptor beta chains from one sample sequenced in a study of cytomegalovirus exposure and HLA in healthy donors. A multiplex PCR was run with 60 Vbeta primers and 13 Jbeta primers. Using immunoSEQ multiplex PCR, the repertoire was profiled, and TCRdb retains in-frame clones only, with some absent. The sample includes under 150,000 clones, 75% to 85% seen only once; the top ten take more than 7.5%. The specimen was PBMCs. The receptors originated from a woman aged 45-65 years in good health and CMV-seropositive.

The chain couples TRBV5-4 to TRBJ2-3; TRBD2 matches at 10 bases. Trimming removed 4 bases from V and 0 bases from J; junction bases left unmatched: 5. The germline V gene encodes CDR1 SGHNT and CDR2 YYREEE (reference sequence). The CDR3 extends over 16 amino acids. CDR3 amino acids: CASSLSGRSSTDTQYF. The DNA for the CDR3 is TGTGCCAGCAGCCTTAGCGGGAGGTCAAGCACAGATACGCAGTATTTT. Full variable domain (rest looked up from reference TRBV5-4 and TRBJ2-3): ETGVTQSPTHLIKTRGQQVTLRCSSQSGHNTVSWYQQALGQGPQFIFQYYREEENGRGNFPPRFSGLQFPNYSSELNVNALELDDSALYLCASSLSGRSSTDTQYFGPGTRLTVL.

This clone was seen just once. V and J are TRBV19 and TRBJ1-2; TRBD1 matches at 8 bases. Germline CDR1 reads LNHDA; CDR2 reads SQIVND (reference sequence). The CDR3 consists of 16 residues. The J segment lost 2 bases and the V segment lost 6 bases, leaving 11 bases of the junction unmatched. The CDR3 here is CASSSGQGASNYGYTF. The CDR3 nucleotides are TGTGCCAGTAGCTCGGGGCAGGGGGCCTCAAACTATGGCTACACCTTC.

The J gene is TRBJ2-7, the V gene TRBV4-2; D remains ambiguous. Trimming left V 0 bases short and J 0 bases short, with 6 bases between. Germline CDR1 reads LGHNA; CDR2 reads YNFKEQ. This CDR3 has 14 residues. Here the CDR3 reads CASSQDRSSYEQYF. The CDR3 coding sequence is TGTGCCAGCAGCCAAGACCGGAGCTCCTACGAGCAGTACTTC.

The chain links TRBV30 to TRBJ2-3; TRBD1 matches 9 bases. This CDR3 region has 16 residues. The junction had 12 bases not matched to a gene; V was cut back by 3 bases and J by 5 bases. Per the germline V gene, CDR1 is GTSNPN and CDR2 is SVGIG (reference sequence). In DNA form, the CDR3 reads TGTGCCTGGAGCAAAGGGACAGGGAAGTTGGAAGATACGCAGTATTTT. It is translated as CAWSKGTGKLEDTQYF.

This chain connects TRBV7-3 to TRBJ2-1, with TRBD1 matching 7 bases. Germline V gene data show CDR1 as SGHTA and CDR2 as FQGTGA. The J segment lost 6 bases and the V segment lost 5 bases, leaving 13 bases of the junction unmatched. The CDR3 is made up of 16 amino acids. The CDR3 region has the DNA TGTGCCAGCAGCCAGGGGGTAGAAGCCGCGGGCAATGAGCAGTTCTTC. It translates to CASSQGVEAAGNEQFF. Together with reference TRBV7-3 and TRBJ2-1, the CDR3 gives the full variable domain: GAGVSQTPSNKVTEKGKYVELRCDPISGHTALYWYRQSLGQGPEFLIYFQGTGAADDSGLPNDRFFAVRPEGSVSTLKIQRTERGDSAVYLCASSQGVEAAGNEQFFGPGTRLTVL.

As for this clone: Other DNA sequences in this specimen translate into the identical CDR3. The chain links TRBV15 to TRBJ2-7, with D unclear. Trimming cost V 0 bases and J 3 bases, with 6 bases left between them. CDR3 length equals 13 residues. Germline CDR1 reads LNHNV; CDR2 reads YYDKDF (reference sequence). CDR3 coding DNA: TGTGCCACCAGCAGAGATTCGAGCTACGAGCAGTACTTC. It encodes CATSRDSSYEQYF.